The rows below give T cell receptor beta chains drawn from one sample of a study of OX40 agonist ivuxolimab in advanced cancers. The table came from immunoSEQ multiplex PCR; TCRdb's copy has only in-frame clones and leaves some out. The sample holds over 50,000 clones, about 86% seen once. Sample: CD4+ or CD8+ T cells sorted from blood, taken in a trial of the OX40 agonist ivuxolimab. All receptors derive from an adult with an advanced solid tumor such as melanoma, head and neck, liver or kidney cancer. Both conserved end residues are part of each CDR3. D genes are given only for firm matches. Size is stated for part of the rows, as once, few or many counts, or as a class when the clone is expanded.

V gene	J gene	clone size	D gene	CDR3 protein	CDR3 DNA
TRBV11-2	TRBJ2-1	few	-	CASSDRTRGYNEQFF	TGTGCCAGCAGCGACCGGACACGGGGCTACAATGAGCAGTTCTTC
TRBV5-6	TRBJ2-1	-	TRBD1	CASSWDRSYNEQFF	TGTGCCAGCAGCTGGGACAGGTCCTACAATGAGCAGTTCTTC
TRBV27	TRBJ2-3	-	-	CASSSEIGVPTDTQYF	TGTGCCAGCAGTTCAGAGATTGGAGTTCCCACAGATACGCAGTATTTT
TRBV6-1	TRBJ2-2	-	TRBD2	CASSEVRGGTGELLF	TGTGCCAGCAGTGAAGTCCGGGGGGGCACCGGGGAGCTGCTTTTT
TRBV9	TRBJ1-1	-	-	CASSVLQGGTEAFF	TGTGCCAGCAGCGTATTACAGGGAGGAACTGAAGCTTTCTTT
TRBV10-2	TRBJ1-5	-	-	CASSDYTAHDRPQHF	TGCGCCAGCAGTGACTATACAGCTCACGATCGGCCCCAGCATTTT
TRBV5-8	TRBJ1-3	once	-	CASRSRGASGNTIYF	TGTGCCAGCAGGTCGCGCGGGGCCTCTGGAAACACCATATATTTT
TRBV5-6	TRBJ2-6	-	-	CASSLGRSNVLTF	TGTGCCAGCAGCTTGGGCAGGTCCAACGTCCTGACTTTC
TRBV9	TRBJ1-1	-	-	CASREGGEAFF	TGTGCCAGCAGGGAGGGTGGTGAAGCTTTCTTT
TRBV28	TRBJ2-7	once	TRBD1	CASAGDRAYEQYF	TGTGCCAGCGCCGGGGACAGGGCCTACGAGCAGTACTTC
TRBV28	TRBJ1-1	-	-	CASSRLLNTEAFF	TGTGCCAGCAGTCGACTCTTGAACACTGAAGCTTTCTTT
TRBV9	TRBJ2-5	-	TRBD1	CASSVGTDLQETQYF	TGTGCCAGCAGCGTGGGGACAGATTTACAAGAGACCCAGTACTTC
TRBV5-6	TRBJ1-1	-	-	CASSSGPIPNTEAFF	TGTGCCAGCAGCTCCGGACCGATACCAAACACTGAAGCTTTCTTT
TRBV7-9	TRBJ2-1	-	-	CASSLDTEGQFF	TGTGCCAGCAGCTTAGACACTGAAGGCCAGTTCTTC
TRBV10-3	TRBJ1-1	once	-	CAIMFEHRANTEAFF	TGTGCCATCATGTTCGAACACAGGGCGAACACTGAAGCTTTCTTT
TRBV29-1	TRBJ2-5	-	-	CSVEDQSGRPQETQYF	TGCAGCGTTGAAGATCAATCGGGGAGACCCCAAGAGACCCAGTACTTC
TRBV7-9	TRBJ1-6	-	-	CASSLFYLGNSPLHF	TGTGCCAGCAGCTTATTTTATCTCGGTAATTCACCCCTCCACTTT
TRBV11-1	TRBJ1-5	-	-	CASSLTADQPQHF	TGTGCCAGCAGTCTAACAGCAGATCAGCCCCAGCATTTT
TRBV4-1	TRBJ2-7	-	-	CASSPAGLVHEQYF	TGCGCCAGCAGCCCAGCAGGGTTGGTCCACGAGCAGTACTTC
TRBV11-1	TRBJ1-4	-	-	CASSDTPGSHVELFF	TGTGCCAGCAGCGACACCCCTGGCTCCCATGTGGAACTGTTTTTT
TRBV5-4	TRBJ2-2	-	-	CASSLPTTSNTGELFF	TGTGCCAGCAGCTTGCCCACCACTTCGAACACCGGGGAGCTGTTTTTT
TRBV29-1	TRBJ1-3	-	-	CSVEYSGNTIYF	TGCAGCGTTGAATATTCTGGAAACACCATATATTTT
TRBV6-7	TRBJ1-1	-	-	CASSLSYGGTEAFF	TGTGCCAGCAGTTTGTCTTATGGCGGGACTGAAGCTTTCTTT
TRBV27	TRBJ1-5	-	TRBD1	CASSPPGQGTQPQHF	TGTGCCAGCAGCCCCCCGGGACAGGGAACTCAGCCCCAGCATTTT
TRBV9	TRBJ2-3	-	-	CASSVAPWYSTDTQYF	TGTGCCAGCAGCGTAGCCCCCTGGTATAGCACAGATACGCAGTATTTT
TRBV10-3	TRBJ2-1	-	TRBD1	CAISPGTGGWNEQFF	TGTGCCATCAGTCCCGGGACAGGGGGTTGGAATGAGCAGTTCTTC
TRBV5-4	TRBJ1-2	-	-	CASSPNRSPYYGYTF	TGTGCCAGCAGCCCCAATCGGAGTCCCTACTATGGCTACACCTTC
TRBV4-1	TRBJ2-1	-	-	CASSQEVSGVVWWHEQFF	TGCGCCAGCAGCCAAGAGGTTTCTGGAGTAGTATGGTGGCATGAGCAGTTCTTC
TRBV6-5	TRBJ2-3	-	-	CASRPIGSGDTQYF	TGTGCCAGCAGACCCATAGGGAGCGGAGATACGCAGTATTTT
TRBV15	TRBJ2-7	-	-	CATTNSSYEQYF	TGTGCCACCACGAACAGCTCCTACGAGCAGTACTTC
TRBV9	TRBJ1-5	once	-	CASSSGGVWQPQHF	TGTGCCAGCAGCTCAGGAGGGGTTTGGCAGCCCCAGCATTTT
TRBV28	TRBJ1-1	few	-	CASSGVMNTEAFF	TGTGCCAGCTCAGGGGTAATGAACACTGAAGCTTTCTTT
TRBV11-2	TRBJ2-2	-	TRBD1	CASSLGIGTGGYGELFF	TGTGCCAGCAGCCTAGGCATAGGGACAGGGGGCTACGGGGAGCTGTTTTTT
TRBV5-8	TRBJ2-7	-	TRBD1	CASSLAEWTGIHGEQYF	TGTGCCAGCAGCTTGGCCGAGTGGACAGGGATTCATGGCGAGCAGTACTTC
TRBV7-9	TRBJ1-6	-	-	CASSSSSSYNSPLHF	TGTGCCAGCAGCTCCAGTAGCTCCTATAATTCACCCCTCCACTTT
TRBV28	TRBJ1-5	medium-sized	-	CASSWQGPTHNQPQHF	TGTGCCAGCAGTTGGCAGGGGCCGACTCACAATCAGCCCCAGCATTTT
TRBV28	TRBJ1-2	once	-	CASINQGPGYTF	TGTGCCAGCATTAACCAGGGGCCCGGCTACACCTTC
TRBV4-1	TRBJ2-7	-	TRBD1	CASSRGQGNEQYF	TGCGCCAGCAGCCGCGGACAGGGCAACGAGCAGTACTTC
TRBV6-5	TRBJ1-1	-	-	CASSSAGNTEAFF	TGTGCCAGCAGTTCCGCAGGGAACACTGAAGCTTTCTTT
TRBV11-2	TRBJ1-1	-	-	CASSHLEGNTEAFF	TGTGCCAGCAGCCACCTGGAAGGGAACACTGAAGCTTTCTTT
TRBV6-5	TRBJ2-7	-	-	CASSIGRTYEQYF	TGTGCCAGCAGCATCGGACGAACCTACGAGCAGTACTTC
TRBV11-1	TRBJ2-5	-	TRBD2	CASSLSGDHQETQYF	TGTGCCAGCAGCTTAAGCGGGGACCACCAAGAGACCCAGTACTTC
TRBV19	TRBJ2-1	-	-	CASNLGGPYNEQFF	TGTGCCAGTAATCTGGGGGGGCCCTACAATGAGCAGTTCTTC
TRBV4-3	TRBJ1-1	-	-	CASSQDIRGGTEAFF	TGCGCCAGCAGCCAAGATATTCGGGGCGGCACTGAAGCTTTCTTT
TRBV7-8	TRBJ1-5	-	-	CASSWAGDGGYSNQPQHF	TGTGCCAGCAGCTGGGCCGGGGACGGAGGCTATAGCAATCAGCCCCAGCATTTT